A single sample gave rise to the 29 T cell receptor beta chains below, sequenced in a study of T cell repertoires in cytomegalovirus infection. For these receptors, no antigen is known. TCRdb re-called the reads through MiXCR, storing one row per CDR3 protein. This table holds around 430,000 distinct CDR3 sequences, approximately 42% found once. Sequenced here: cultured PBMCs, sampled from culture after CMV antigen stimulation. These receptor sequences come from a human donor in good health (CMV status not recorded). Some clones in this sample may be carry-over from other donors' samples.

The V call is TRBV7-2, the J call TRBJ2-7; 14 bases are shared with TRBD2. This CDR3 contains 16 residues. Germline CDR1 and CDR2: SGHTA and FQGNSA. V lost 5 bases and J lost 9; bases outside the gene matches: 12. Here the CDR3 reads CASSKDGTSGRGGQYF. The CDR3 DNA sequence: TGTGCCAGCAGCAAAGATGGGACTAGCGGGAGAGGGGGGCAGTACTTC.

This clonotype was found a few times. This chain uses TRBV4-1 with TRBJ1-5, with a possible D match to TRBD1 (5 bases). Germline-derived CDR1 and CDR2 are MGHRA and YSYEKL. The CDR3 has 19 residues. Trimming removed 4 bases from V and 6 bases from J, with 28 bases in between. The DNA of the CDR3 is TGCGCCAGCAGCCGCCAGGTCAAAAAGGACACCACCGTCTTTCAGCCCCAGCATTTT. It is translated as CASSRQVKKDTTVFQPQHF.

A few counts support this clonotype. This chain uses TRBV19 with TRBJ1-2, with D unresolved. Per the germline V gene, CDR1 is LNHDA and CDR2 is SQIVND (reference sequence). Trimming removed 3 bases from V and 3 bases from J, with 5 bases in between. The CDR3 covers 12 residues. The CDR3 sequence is CASSIDYYGYTF. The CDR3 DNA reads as TGTGCCAGTAGTATCGACTACTATGGCTACACCTTC.

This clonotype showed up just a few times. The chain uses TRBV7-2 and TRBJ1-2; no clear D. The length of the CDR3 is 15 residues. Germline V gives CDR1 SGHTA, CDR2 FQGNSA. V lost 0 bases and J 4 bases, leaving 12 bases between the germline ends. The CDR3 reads CASSLAAGMSYGYTF. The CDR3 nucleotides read TGTGCCAGCAGCTTAGCGGCGGGGATGAGCTATGGCTACACCTTC. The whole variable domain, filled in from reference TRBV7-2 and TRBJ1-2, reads GAGVSQSPSNKVTEKGKDVELRCDPISGHTALYWYRQSLGQGLEFLIYFQGNSAPDKSGLPSDRFSAERTGGSVSTLTIQRTQQEDSAVYLCASSLAAGMSYGYTFGSGTRLTVV.

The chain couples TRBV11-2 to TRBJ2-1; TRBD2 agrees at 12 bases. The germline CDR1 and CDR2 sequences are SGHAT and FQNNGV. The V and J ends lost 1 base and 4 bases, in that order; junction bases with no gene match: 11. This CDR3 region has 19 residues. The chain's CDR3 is CASSLGFREGLAGYNEQFF. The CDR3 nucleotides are TGTGCCAGCAGCTTAGGGTTTAGGGAGGGACTAGCGGGTTACAATGAGCAGTTCTTC.

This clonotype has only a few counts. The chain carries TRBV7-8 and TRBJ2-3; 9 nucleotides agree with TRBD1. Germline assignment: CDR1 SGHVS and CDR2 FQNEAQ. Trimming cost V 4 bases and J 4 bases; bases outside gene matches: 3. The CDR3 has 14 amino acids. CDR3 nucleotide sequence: TGTGCCAGCAGCTGGGACAGGGCCCCAGATACGCAGTATTTT. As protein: CASSWDRAPDTQYF.

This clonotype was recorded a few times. The CDR3 nucleotides read TGTGCCAGCAGCTTAGGGACTGTATGGTCCGGGGAGCTGTTTTTT. It codes for CASSLGTVWSGELFF. V gene TRBV7-6 combines with J gene TRBJ2-2; tentative D call: TRBD2 (5 bases). Trimming left V 1 base short and J 6 bases short, with 12 bases between. CDR1 and CDR2 from the germline V gene are SGHVS and FNYEAQ. The CDR3 totals 15 residues.

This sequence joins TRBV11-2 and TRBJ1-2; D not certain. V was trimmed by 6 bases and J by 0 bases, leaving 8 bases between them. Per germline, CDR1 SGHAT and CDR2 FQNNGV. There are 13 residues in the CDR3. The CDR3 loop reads CASSHAANYGYTF. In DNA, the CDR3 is TGTGCCAGCAGTCACGCGGCTAACTATGGCTACACCTTC.

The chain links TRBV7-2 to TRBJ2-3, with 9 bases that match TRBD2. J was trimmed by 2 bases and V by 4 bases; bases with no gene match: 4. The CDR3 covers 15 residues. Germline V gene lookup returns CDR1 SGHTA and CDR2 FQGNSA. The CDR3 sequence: CASSSRGGFTDTQYF. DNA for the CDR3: TGTGCCAGCAGCTCGCGGGGGGGCTTCACAGATACGCAGTATTTT.

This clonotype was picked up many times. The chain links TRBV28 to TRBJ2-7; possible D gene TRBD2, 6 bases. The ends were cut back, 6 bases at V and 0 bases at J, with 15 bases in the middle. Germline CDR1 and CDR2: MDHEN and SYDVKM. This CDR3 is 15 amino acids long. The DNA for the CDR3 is TGTGCCAGCAGACTAGCACCAGAGAGCTCCTACGAGCAGTACTTC. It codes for CASRLAPESSYEQYF.

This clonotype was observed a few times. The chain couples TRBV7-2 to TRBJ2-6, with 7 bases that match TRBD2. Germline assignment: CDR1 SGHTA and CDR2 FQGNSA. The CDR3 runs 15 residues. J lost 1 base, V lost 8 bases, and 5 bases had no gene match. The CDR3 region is CASREVGSGANVLTF. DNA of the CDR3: TGTGCCAGCCGGGAGGTGGGATCTGGGGCCAACGTCCTGACTTTC. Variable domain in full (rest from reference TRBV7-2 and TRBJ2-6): GAGVSQSPSNKVTEKGKDVELRCDPISGHTALYWYRQSLGQGLEFLIYFQGNSAPDKSGLPSDRFSAERTGGSVSTLTIQRTQQEDSAVYLCASREVGSGANVLTFGAGSRLTVL.

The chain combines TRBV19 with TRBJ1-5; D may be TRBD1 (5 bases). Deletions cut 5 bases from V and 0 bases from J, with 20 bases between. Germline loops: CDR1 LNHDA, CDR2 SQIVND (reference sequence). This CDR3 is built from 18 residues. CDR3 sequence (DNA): TGTGCCAGTAGTTTGGCCCTTAGGTTAGGGGATAGCAATCAGCCCCAGCATTTT. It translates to CASSLALRLGDSNQPQHF.

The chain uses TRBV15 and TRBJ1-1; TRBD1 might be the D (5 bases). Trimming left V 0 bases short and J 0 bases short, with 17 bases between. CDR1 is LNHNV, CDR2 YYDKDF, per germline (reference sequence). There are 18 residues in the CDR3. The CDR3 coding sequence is TGTGCCACCAGCAGAGAGCGGAGGGCGGGGCGCCTGAACACTGAAGCTTTCTTT. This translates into CATSRERRAGRLNTEAFF. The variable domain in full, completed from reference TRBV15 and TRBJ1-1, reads DAMVIQNPRYQVTQFGKPVTLSCSQTLNHNVMYWYQQKSSQAPKLLFHYYDKDFNNEADTPDNFQSRRPNTSFCFLDIRSPGLGDTAMYLCATSRERRAGRLNTEAFFGQGTRLTVV.

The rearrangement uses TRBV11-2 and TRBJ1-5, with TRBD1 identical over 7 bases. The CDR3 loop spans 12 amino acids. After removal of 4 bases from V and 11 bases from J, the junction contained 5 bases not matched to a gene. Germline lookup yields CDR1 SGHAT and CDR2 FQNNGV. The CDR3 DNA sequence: TGTGCCAGCAGCTCGGGACAGTCAGCCCAGCATTTT. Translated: CASSSGQSAQHF.

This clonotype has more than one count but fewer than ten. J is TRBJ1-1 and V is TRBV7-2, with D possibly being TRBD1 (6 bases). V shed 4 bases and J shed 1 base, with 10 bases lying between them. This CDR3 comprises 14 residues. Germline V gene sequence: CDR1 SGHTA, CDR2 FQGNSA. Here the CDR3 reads CASSYRVWNTEAFF. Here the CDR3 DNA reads TGTGCCAGCAGCTACAGGGTGTGGAACACTGAAGCTTTCTTT.

CDR3 amino acids: CASSQRTGDNTEAFF. The CDR3 region has the DNA TGTGCCAGCAGTCAACGGACAGGGGACAACACTGAAGCTTTCTTT. The genes are TRBV27 and TRBJ1-1, with 9 bases aligning to TRBD1. V was clipped by 5 bases and J by 2 bases; unmatched bases: 6. From germline, CDR1 is MNHEY and CDR2 SMNVEV (reference sequence). The CDR3 length is 15 residues.

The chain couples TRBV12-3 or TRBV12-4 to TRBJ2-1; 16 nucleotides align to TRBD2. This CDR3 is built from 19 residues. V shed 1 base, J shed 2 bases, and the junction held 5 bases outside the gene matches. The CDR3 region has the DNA TGTGCCAGCAGTTTAGAGGGACTAGCGGGGGGGCCCCCCTACAATGAGCAGTTCTTC. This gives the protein CASSLEGLAGGPPYNEQFF.

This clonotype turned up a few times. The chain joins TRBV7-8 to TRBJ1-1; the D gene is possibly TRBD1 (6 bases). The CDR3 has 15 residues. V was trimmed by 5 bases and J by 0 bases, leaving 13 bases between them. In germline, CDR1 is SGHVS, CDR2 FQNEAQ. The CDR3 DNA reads TGTGCCAGCAGCCAACAGGGACCGATGAACACTGAAGCTTTCTTT. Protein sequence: CASSQQGPMNTEAFF.

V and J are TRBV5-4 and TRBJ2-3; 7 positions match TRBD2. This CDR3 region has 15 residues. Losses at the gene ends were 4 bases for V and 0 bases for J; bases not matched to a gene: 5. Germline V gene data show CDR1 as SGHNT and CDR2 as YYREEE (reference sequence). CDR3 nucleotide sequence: TGTGCCAGCAGCCCGCGGGAGCGGAGCACAGATACGCAGTATTTT. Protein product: CASSPRERSTDTQYF.

This chain's CDR3 is CASSPTTSGAGQYF. In DNA form, the CDR3 reads TGTGCCAGCAGCCCAACGACTAGCGGGGCTGGGCAGTACTTC. J is TRBJ2-7 and V is TRBV7-9; TRBD2 matches at 11 bases. Germline values: CDR1 SEHNR, CDR2 FQNEAQ (reference sequence). V lost 5 bases, J lost 9 bases, and 9 bases stayed unmatched. The CDR3 has 14 residues. Based on the CDR3 plus reference TRBV7-9 and TRBJ2-7, the full variable domain is DTGVSQNPRHKITKRGQNVTFRCDPISEHNRLYWYRQTLGQGPEFLTYFQNEAQLEKSRLLSDRFSAERPKGSFSTLEIQRTEQGDSAMYLCASSPTTSGAGQYFGPGTRLTVT.

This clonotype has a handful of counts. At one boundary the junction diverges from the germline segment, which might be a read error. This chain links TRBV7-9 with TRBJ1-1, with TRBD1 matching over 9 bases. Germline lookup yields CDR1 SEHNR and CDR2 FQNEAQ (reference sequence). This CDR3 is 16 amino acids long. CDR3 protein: CASSLGGTGLKTEAFF. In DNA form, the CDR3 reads TGTGCCAGCAGCTTAGGGGGGACAGGGTTGAAAACTGAAGCTTTCTTT.

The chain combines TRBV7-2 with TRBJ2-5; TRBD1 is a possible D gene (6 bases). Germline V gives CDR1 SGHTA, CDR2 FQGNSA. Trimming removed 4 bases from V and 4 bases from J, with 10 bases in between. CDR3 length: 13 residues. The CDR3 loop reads CASSSAGVETQYF. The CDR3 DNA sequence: TGTGCCAGCAGCTCGGCAGGGGTAGAGACCCAGTACTTC.

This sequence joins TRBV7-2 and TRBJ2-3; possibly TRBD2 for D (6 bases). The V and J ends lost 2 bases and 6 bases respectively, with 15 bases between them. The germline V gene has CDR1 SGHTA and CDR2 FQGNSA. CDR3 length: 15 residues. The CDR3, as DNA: TGTGCCAGCAGCTTATTAGGACTACCTTTGGATACGCAGTATTTT. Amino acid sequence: CASSLLGLPLDTQYF.

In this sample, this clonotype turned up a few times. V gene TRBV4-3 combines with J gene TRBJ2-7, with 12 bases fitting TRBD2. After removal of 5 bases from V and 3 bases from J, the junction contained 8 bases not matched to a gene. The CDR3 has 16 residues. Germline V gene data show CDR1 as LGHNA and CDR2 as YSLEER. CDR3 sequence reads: CASSRTSGEPGYEQYF. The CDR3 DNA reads TGCGCCAGCAGCAGGACTAGCGGGGAGCCGGGCTACGAGCAGTACTTC.

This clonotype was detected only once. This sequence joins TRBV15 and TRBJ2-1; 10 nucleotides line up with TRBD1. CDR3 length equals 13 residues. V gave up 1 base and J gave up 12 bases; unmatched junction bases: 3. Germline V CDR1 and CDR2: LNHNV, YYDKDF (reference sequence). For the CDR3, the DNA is TGTGCCACCAGCAGAGGGGGGACAGGGGTGCAGTTCTTC. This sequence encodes CATSRGGTGVQFF.

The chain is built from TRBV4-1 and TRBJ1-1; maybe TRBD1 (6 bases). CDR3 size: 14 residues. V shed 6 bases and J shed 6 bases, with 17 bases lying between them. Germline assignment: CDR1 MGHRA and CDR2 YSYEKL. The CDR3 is CASRKGGGGPEAFF. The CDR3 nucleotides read TGCGCCAGCAGAAAAGGGGGGGGTGGACCTGAAGCTTTCTTT.

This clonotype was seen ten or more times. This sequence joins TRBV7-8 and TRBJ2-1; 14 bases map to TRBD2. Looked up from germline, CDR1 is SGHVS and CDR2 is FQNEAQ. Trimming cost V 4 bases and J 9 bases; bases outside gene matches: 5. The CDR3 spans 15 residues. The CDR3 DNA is TGTGCCAGCAGCTCCGGACTAGCGGGAGGCATTGAGCAGTTCTTC. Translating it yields CASSSGLAGGIEQFF.

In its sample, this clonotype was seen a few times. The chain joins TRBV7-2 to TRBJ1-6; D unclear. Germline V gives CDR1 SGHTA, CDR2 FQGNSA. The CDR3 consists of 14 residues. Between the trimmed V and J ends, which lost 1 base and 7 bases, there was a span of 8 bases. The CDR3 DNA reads TGTGCCAGCAGCTTAGGTGGCGGGAATTCACCCCTCCACTTT. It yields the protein CASSLGGGNSPLHF.

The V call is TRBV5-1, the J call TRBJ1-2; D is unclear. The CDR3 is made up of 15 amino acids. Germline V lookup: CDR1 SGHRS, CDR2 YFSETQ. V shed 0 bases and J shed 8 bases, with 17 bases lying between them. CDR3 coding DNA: TGCGCCAGCAGCTTGGAGGTCGGGCCCCACCGGGGCTACACCTTC. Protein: CASSLEVGPHRGYTF.